The rows below give T cell receptor beta chains drawn from one sample of a study of blood T cells in healthy people across ages. A single record per CDR3 protein comes from TCRdb applying MiXCR to the 5' RACE reads. The data show around 900,000 distinct CDR3 sequences, around 54% seen once. The sample comprised blood. The receptors were gathered from a woman aged 55-75 years in good health. Each CDR3 is given without its conserved first and last residue.

V gene: TRBV28; J gene: TRBJ2-3; CDR3 protein: ASSFYGSQVGTDTQY
V gene: TRBV12-3/TRBV12-4; J gene: TRBJ2-4; CDR3 protein: ASSSQATLAKNIQY
V gene: TRBV18; J gene: -; CDR3 protein: ASSPGLPVGRNYEQY
V gene: TRBV7-9; J gene: TRBJ2-3; CDR3 protein: ASSLASAGSRTDTQY
V gene: TRBV2; J gene: TRBJ2-5; CDR3 protein: ASKYGTLDQETQY
V gene: TRBV29-1; J gene: TRBJ2-3; CDR3 protein: SVEDPSDTQY
V gene: TRBV7-2; J gene: TRBJ2-5; CDR3 protein: ASSLNMETQY
V gene: TRBV5-1; J gene: TRBJ2-5; CDR3 protein: ASDESGTPQETQY
V gene: TRBV6-2/TRBV6-3; J gene: TRBJ1-6; CDR3 protein: ASSYSRGNTPLH
V gene: TRBV9; J gene: TRBJ1-1; CDR3 protein: ASSNNRESTEAF
V gene: TRBV6-6; J gene: TRBJ2-1; CDR3 protein: ASSRQGLYNEQF
V gene: TRBV2; J gene: -; CDR3 protein: ASGGVRDRPYEQY
V gene: TRBV2; J gene: TRBJ2-3; CDR3 protein: ASSVEAVPDTQY
V gene: TRBV9; J gene: TRBJ2-1; CDR3 protein: ASSVGGLGNEQF
V gene: TRBV12-3/TRBV12-4; J gene: TRBJ1-2; CDR3 protein: ASSGTDRGGYT
V gene: TRBV20-1; J gene: -; CDR3 protein: SAVPGTSKSEQY
V gene: TRBV20-1; J gene: TRBJ1-1; CDR3 protein: SARDYGRGKTEAF